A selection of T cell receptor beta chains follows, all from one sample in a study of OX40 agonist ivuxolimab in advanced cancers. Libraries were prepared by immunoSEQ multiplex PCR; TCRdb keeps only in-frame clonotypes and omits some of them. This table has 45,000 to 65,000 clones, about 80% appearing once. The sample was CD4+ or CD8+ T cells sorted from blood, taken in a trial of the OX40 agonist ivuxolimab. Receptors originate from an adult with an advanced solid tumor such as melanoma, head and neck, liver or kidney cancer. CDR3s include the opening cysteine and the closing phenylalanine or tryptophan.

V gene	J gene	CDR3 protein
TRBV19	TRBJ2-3	CASSMATGGTDTQYF
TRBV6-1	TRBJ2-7	CASSKEGHHYEQYF
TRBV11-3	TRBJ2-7	CASSLTGGSYEQYF
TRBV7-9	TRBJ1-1	CASGTGVFTEAFF
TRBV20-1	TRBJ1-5	CSAAFGPQHF
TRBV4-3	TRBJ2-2	CASSQDTPGSRTGELFF
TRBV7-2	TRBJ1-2	CASRGTDLNYGYTF
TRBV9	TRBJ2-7	CASSASWGAPYEQYF
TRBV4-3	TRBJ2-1	CASSPGTSGHFSSYNEQFF
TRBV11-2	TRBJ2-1	CASAQRGSYNEQFF
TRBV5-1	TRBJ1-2	CASSNTRDYGYTF
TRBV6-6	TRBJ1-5	CASTQDRVSQPQHF
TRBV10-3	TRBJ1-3	CAISVGRGNTIYF
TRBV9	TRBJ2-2	CASSVATLDHTGELFF
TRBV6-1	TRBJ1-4	CASSLMSTGNEKLFF
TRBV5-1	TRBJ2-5	CASTPRGSGAAETQYF
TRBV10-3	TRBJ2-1	CAISDTGTGVSNEQFF
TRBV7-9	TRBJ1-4	CASSRGYEKLFF
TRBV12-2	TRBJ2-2	CASSPGGVGELFF
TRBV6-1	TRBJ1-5	CASSETGWQHF
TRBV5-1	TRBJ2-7	CASSQTSGGPYEQYF
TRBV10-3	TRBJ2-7	CAISGFGTGGDEQYF
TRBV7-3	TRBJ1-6	CASSLTGGVDSPLHF
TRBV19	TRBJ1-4	CASSLGPGAALNEKLFF
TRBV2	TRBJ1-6	CASRVGWHSPLHF
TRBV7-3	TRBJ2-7	CASSSQGGPNYEQYF
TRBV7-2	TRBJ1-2	CASSSWTDYGYTF
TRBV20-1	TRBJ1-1	CSAYDKPEAFF
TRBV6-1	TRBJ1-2	CASSSGGPRGYTF
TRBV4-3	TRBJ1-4	CASSQGQGNEKLFF
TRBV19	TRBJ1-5	CASSIVGGQPQHF
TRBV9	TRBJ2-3	CASSVDLRGAGDTQYF
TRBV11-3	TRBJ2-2	CASSTGTGQVTGELFF